The following is a TCR beta chain sequence with its context. The antigen is undetermined. This sample was included in a study of monozygotic twins with inflammatory bowel disease. Broader study findings: Neither one strong signal nor one clonotype associated with IBD was supported. The analysis failed to separate different T cell subtypes.

Germline V CDR1 and CDR2: SGHVS, FNYEAQ. There are 15 residues in the CDR3. Per sample, reverse transcription was split into eight reactions. Each UMI harboured a 6-nucleotide sample barcode and was appended via template switching. From its re-call of the 5' RACE reads, TCRdb lists each CDR3 protein once, without DNA. The sample shows approximately 330,000 distinct CDR3 sequences, and 2% sits with its ten largest clones. The chain has TRBV7-6 and TRBJ2-3; TCRdb's D call, TRBD1, is unchecked because there is no DNA. The sample comprised blood. This TCR was recovered from a human donor with ulcerative colitis or Crohn's disease, or a healthy co-twin of an affected twin (not recorded which). Here the CDR3 reads CASSRTGASTDTQYF. Complete variable domain (other parts from reference TRBV7-6 and TRBJ2-3): GAGVSQSPRYKVTKRGQDVALRCDPISGHVSLYWYRQALGQGPEFLTYFNYEAQQDKSGLPNDRFSAERPEGSISTLTIQRTEQRDSAMYRCASSRTGASTDTQYFGPGTRLTVL.